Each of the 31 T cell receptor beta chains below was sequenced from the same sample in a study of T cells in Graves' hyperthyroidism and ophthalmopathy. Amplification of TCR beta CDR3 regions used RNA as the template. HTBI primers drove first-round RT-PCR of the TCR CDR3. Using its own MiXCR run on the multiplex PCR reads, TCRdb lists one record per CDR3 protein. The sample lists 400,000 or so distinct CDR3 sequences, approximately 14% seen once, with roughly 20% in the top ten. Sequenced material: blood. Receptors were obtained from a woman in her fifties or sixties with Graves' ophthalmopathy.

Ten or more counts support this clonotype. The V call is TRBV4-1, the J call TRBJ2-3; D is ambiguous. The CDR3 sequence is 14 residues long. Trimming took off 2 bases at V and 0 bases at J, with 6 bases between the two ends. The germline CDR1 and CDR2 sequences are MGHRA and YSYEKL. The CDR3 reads CASSQPTSTDTQYF. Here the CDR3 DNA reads TGCGCCAGCAGCCAACCTACTAGCACAGATACGCAGTATTTT.

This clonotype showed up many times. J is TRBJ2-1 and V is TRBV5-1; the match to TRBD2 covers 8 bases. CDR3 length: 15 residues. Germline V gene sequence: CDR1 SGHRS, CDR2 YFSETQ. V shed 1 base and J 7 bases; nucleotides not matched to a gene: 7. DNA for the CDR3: TGCGCCAGCAGCTTGATGCGGGAGGTGGGGAATGAGCAGTTCTTC. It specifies CASSLMREVGNEQFF.

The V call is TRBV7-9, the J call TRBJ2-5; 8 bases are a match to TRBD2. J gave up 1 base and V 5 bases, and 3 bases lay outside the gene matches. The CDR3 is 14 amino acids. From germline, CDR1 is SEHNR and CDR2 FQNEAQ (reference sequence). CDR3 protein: CASSPSGSQETQYF. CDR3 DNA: TGTGCCAGCAGCCCAAGCGGGAGCCAAGAGACCCAGTACTTC.

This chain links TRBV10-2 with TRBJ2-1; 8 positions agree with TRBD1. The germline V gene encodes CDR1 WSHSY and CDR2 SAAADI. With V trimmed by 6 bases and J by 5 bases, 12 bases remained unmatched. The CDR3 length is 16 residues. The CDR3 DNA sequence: TGCGCCAGCAGCCCCCGGACAGGGAGCTTCGACAATGAGCAGTTCTTC. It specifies CASSPRTGSFDNEQFF.

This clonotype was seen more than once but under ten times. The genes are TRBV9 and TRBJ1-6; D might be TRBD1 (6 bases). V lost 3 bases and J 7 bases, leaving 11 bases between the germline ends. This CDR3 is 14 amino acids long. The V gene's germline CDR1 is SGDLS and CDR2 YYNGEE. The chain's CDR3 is CASSARGANSPLHF. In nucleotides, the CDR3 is TGTGCCAGCAGCGCCAGGGGAGCCAATTCACCCCTCCACTTT.

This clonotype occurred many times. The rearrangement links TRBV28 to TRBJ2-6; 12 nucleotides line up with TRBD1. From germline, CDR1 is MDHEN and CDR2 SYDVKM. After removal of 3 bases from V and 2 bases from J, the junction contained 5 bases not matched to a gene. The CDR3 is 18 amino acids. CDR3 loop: CASSLRGTGGAGANVLTF. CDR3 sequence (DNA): TGTGCCAGCAGTTTGAGAGGGACAGGGGGCGCTGGGGCCAACGTCCTGACTTTC.

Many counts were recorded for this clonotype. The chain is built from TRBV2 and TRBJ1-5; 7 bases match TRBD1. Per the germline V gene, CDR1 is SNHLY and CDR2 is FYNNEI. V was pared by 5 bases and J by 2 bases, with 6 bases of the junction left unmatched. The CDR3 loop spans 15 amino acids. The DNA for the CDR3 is TGTGCCAGCAGTCCACAGGGGTCGGGCAATCAGCCCCAGCATTTT. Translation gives CASSPQGSGNQPQHF.

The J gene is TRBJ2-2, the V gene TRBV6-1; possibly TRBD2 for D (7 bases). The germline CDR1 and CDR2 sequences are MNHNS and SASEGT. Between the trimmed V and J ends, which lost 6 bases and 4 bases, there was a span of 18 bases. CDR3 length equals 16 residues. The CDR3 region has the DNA TGTGCCAGCAGCCCGGGGGCAGCGGGGTTCACCGGGGAGCTGTTTTTT. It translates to CASSPGAAGFTGELFF.

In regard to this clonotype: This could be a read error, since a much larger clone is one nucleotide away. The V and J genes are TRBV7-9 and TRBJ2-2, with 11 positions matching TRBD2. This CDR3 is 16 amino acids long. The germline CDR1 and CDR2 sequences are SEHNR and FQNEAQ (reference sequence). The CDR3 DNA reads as TGTGCCAGCAGCGACACTAGCGGGAGTCACACCAGGGAGCTGTTTTTT. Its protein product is CASSDTSGSHTRELFF.

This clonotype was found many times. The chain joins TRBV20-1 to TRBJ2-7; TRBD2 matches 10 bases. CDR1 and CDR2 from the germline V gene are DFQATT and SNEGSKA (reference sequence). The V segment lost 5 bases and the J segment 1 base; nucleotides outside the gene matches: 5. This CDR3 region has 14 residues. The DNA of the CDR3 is TGCAGTGCTGGCGGGACTAGCGCATCCTACGAGCAGTACTTC. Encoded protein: CSAGGTSASYEQYF.

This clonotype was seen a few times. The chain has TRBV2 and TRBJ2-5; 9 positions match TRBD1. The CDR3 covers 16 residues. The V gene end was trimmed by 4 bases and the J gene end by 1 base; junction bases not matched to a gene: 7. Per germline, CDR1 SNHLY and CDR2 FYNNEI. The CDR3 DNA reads TGTGCCAGCAGTGGCGGCCGACAGGGGGGCCAAGAGACCCAGTACTTC. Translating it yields CASSGGRQGGQETQYF.

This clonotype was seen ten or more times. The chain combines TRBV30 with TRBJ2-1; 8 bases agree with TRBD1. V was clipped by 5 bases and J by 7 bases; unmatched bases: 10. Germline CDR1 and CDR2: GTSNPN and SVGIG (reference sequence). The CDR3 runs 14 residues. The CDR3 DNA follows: TGTGCCTGGGGAGGACAGGGATTAGGAAATGAGCAGTTCTTC. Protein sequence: CAWGGQGLGNEQFF.

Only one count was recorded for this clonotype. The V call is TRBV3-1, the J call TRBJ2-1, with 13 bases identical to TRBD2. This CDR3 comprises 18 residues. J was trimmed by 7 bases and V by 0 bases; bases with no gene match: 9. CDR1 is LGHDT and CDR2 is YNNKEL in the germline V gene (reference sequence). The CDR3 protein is CASSQDPGLAGRMNEQFF. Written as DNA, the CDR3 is TGTGCCAGCAGCCAAGACCCGGGACTAGCGGGGAGGATGAATGAGCAGTTCTTC.

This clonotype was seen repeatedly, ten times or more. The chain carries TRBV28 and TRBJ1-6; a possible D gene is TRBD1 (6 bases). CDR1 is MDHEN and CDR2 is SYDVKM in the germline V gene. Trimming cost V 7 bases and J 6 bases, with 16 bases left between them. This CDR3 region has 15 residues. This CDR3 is CASTARGQPNSPLHF. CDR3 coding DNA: TGTGCCAGCACCGCTCGGGGACAACCTAATTCACCCCTCCACTTT.

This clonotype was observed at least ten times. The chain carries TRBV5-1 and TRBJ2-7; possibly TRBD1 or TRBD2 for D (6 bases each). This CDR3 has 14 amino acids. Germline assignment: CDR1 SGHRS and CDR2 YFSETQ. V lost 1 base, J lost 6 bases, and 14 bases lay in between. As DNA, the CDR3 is TGCGCCAGCAGCTTGTATTCGGGGGCCGGCGAGCAGTACTTC. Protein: CASSLYSGAGEQYF.

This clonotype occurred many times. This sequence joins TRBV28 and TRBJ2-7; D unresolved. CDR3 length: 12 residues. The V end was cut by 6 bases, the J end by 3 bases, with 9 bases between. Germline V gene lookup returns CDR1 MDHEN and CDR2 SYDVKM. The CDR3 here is CASSPLYYEQYF. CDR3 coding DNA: TGTGCCAGCAGCCCCCTCTACTACGAGCAGTACTTC.

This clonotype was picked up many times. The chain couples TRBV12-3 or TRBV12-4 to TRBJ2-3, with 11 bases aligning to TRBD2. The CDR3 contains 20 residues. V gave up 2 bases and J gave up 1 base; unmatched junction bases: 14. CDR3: CASSLMRGGRLAGRTDTQYF. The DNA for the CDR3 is TGTGCCAGCAGTTTAATGAGGGGGGGAAGACTAGCGGGGCGCACAGATACGCAGTATTTT.

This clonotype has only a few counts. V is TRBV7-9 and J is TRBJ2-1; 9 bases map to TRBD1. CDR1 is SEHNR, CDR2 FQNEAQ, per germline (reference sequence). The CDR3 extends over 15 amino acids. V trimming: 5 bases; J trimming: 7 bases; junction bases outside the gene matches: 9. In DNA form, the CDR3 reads TGTGCCAGCAGCGCCTCCGGGACAGGGAGGAATGAGCAGTTCTTC. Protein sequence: CASSASGTGRNEQFF.

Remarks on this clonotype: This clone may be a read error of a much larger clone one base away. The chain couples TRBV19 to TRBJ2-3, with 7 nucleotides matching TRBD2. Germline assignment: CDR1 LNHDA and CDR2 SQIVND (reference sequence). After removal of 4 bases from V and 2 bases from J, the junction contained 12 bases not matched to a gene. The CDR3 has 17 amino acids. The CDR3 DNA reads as TGTGCCAGTAGTACCGCCGTCACGGGAGGTCCCACAGATACGCAGTATTTT. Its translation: CASSTAVTGGPTDTQYF. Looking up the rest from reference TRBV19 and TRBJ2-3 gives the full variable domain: DGGITQSPKYLFRKEGQNVTLSCEQNLNHDAMYWYRQDPGQGLRLIYYSQIVNDFQKGDIAEGYSVSREKKESFPLTVTSAQKNPTAFYLCASSTAVTGGPTDTQYFGPGTRLTVL.

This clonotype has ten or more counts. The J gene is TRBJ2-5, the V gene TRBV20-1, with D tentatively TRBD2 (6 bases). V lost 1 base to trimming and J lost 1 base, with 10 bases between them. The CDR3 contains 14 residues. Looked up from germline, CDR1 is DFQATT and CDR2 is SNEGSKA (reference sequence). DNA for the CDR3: TGCAGTGCTAGAGGTAGCGGCAGCCAAGAGACCCAGTACTTC. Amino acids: CSARGSGSQETQYF.

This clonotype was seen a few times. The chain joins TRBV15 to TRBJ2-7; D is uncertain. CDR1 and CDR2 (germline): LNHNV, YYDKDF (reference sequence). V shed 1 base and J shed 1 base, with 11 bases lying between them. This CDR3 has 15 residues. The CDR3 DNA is TGTGCCACCAGCAGAGTACTGGGTCCTTCCTACGAGCAGTACTTC. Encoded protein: CATSRVLGPSYEQYF.

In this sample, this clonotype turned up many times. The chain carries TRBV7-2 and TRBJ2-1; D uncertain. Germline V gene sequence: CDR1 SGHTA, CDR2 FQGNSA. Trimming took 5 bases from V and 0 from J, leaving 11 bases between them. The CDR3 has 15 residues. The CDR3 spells CASSETKSSYNEQFF. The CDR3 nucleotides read TGTGCCAGCAGCGAGACGAAGAGCTCCTACAATGAGCAGTTCTTC.

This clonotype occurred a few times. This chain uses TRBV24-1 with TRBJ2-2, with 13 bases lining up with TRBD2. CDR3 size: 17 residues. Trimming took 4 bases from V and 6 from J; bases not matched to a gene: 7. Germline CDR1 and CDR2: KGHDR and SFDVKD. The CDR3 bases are TGTGCCACCAGTGACGCGGGACTAGCGGGATTCTCCGGGGAGCTGTTTTTT. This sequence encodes CATSDAGLAGFSGELFF.

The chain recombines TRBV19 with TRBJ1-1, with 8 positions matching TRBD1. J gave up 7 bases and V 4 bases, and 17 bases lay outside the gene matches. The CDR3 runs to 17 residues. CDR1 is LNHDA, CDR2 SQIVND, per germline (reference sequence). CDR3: CASSTLQGAQVIGEAFF. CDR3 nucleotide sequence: TGTGCCAGTAGTACCCTCCAGGGGGCGCAGGTAATAGGTGAAGCTTTCTTT.

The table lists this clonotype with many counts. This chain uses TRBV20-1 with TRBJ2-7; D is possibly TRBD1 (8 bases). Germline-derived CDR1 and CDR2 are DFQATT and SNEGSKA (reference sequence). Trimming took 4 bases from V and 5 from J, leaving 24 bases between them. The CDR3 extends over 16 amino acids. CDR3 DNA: TGCAGTGCTACCCGGACAGGGAATCTAGCGGTCGACGAGCAGTACTTC. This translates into CSATRTGNLAVDEQYF.

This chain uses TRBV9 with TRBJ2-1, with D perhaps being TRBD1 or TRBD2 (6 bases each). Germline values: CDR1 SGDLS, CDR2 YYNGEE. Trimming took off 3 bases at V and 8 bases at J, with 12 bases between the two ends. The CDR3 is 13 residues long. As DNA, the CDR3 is TGTGCCAGCAGCGAGGGGGGATGGGATGAGCAGTTCTTC. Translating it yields CASSEGGWDEQFF.

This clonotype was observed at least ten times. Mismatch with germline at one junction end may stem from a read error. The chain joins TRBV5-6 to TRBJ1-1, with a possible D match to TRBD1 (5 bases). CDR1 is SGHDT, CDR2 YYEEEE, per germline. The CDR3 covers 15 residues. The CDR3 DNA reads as TGTGCCAGCAGGTACACCGGGACGGTGAACGCTGAAGCTTTCTTT. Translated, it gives CASRYTGTVNAEAFF.

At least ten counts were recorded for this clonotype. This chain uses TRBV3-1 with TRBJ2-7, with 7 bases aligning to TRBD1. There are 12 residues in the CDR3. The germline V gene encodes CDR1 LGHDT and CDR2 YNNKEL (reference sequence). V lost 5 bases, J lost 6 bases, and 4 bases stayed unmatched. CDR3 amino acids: CASSSGTAEQYF. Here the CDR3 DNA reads TGTGCCAGCAGCTCCGGGACAGCCGAGCAGTACTTC.

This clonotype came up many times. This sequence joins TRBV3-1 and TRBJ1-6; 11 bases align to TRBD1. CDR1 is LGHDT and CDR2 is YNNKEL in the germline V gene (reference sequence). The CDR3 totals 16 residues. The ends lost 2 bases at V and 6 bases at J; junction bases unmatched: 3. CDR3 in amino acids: CASSQPGTGGNSPLHF. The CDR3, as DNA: TGTGCCAGCAGCCAACCTGGGACAGGGGGTAATTCACCCCTCCACTTT.

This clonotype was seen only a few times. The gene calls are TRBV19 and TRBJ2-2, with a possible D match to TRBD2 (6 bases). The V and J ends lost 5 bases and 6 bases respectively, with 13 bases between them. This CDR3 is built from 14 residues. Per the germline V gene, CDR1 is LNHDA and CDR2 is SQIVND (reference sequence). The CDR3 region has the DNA TGTGCCAGTAGTCCAAAGGGACTTGCCGGGGAGCTGTTTTTT. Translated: CASSPKGLAGELFF.

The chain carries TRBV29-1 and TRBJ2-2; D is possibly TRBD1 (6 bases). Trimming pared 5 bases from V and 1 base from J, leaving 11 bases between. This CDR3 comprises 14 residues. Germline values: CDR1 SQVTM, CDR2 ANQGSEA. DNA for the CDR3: TGCAGCGTTAAGGGGACATTGAACACCGGGGAGCTGTTTTTT. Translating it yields CSVKGTLNTGELFF.